These 27 T cell receptor beta chains share one sample of origin, sequenced in a study of cytomegalovirus exposure and HLA in healthy donors (dated by TCRdb to about 2017). The library was prepared using the immunoSEQ multiplex PCR assay. What TCRdb holds here is the immuneACCESS table cut down to in-frame rearrangements. Part of the clones is not present; checked against another copy, under half of the missing clones reflect an unresolved V gene, and the others are unexplained. This sample has under 200,000 clones in its table, and less than 90% of those were observed once. Clones ranked in the top ten supply 2% to 2.5% of the sample. Sequencing input: PBMCs. Receptors originate from a woman younger than 30 in good health and CMV-seronegative.

This clone was recorded only once. J is TRBJ1-4 and V is TRBV5-1; D unresolved. Per germline, CDR1 SGHRS and CDR2 YFSETQ. The V and J ends lost 0 bases and 2 bases respectively, with 11 bases between them. The CDR3 is 16 residues long. This CDR3 reads CASSLGSRSTNEKLFF. CDR3 DNA sequence: TGCGCCAGCAGCTTGGGTTCCCGGTCCACTAATGAAAAACTGTTTTTT.

J is TRBJ2-3 and V is TRBV7-2; 10 bases align to TRBD2. There are 15 residues in the CDR3. Losses at the gene ends were 2 bases for V and 1 base for J; bases not matched to a gene: 0. In germline, CDR1 is SGHTA, CDR2 FQGNSA. DNA of the CDR3: TGTGCCAGCAGCTTAAGCGGGAGGGGCACAGATACGCAGTATTTT. It codes for CASSLSGRGTDTQYF.

The rearrangement joins TRBV7-2 to TRBJ2-2; 8 nucleotides align to TRBD2. With V trimmed by 1 base and J by 7 bases, 8 bases remained unmatched. The V gene's germline CDR1 is SGHTA and CDR2 FQGNSA. The CDR3 spans 16 residues. In nucleotides, the CDR3 is TGTGCCAGCAGCTTAGACTGGACTAGCCGGAACGGGGAGCTGTTTTTT. Protein product: CASSLDWTSRNGELFF.

The V call is TRBV5-8, the J call TRBJ2-5, with a tentative D call TRBD1 (6 bases). Per germline, CDR1 SGHTS and CDR2 YDEGEE. The CDR3 runs to 14 residues. V was shortened by 0 bases and J by 5 bases, with 11 bases between the two germline ends. The CDR3 DNA sequence: TGTGCCAGCAGCTTGGGGGGGCGCGTTGAGACCCAGTACTTC. Amino acid sequence: CASSLGGRVETQYF.

The V call is TRBV7-9, the J call TRBJ2-3, with 13 bases fitting TRBD2. The V and J ends lost 5 bases and 6 bases, in that order; junction bases with no gene match: 5. CDR3 length: 15 amino acids. Looked up from germline, CDR1 is SEHNR and CDR2 is FQNEAQ (reference sequence). Here the CDR3 DNA reads TGTGCCAGCAGCCTACTAGCGGGAGGGACCGATACGCAGTATTTT. Protein product: CASSLLAGGTDTQYF.

The chain joins TRBV19 to TRBJ2-3, with a weak D call TRBD1 (6 bases). The V gene lost 5 bases and the J gene lost 5 bases, with 17 bases spanning the gap. The CDR3 totals 15 residues. Germline V CDR1 and CDR2: LNHDA, SQIVND (reference sequence). The CDR3 here is CASSGRQDPGDTQYF. The CDR3, as DNA: TGTGCCAGTAGTGGCAGACAGGACCCGGGAGATACGCAGTATTTT.

V and J are TRBV19 and TRBJ2-1; weak D call: TRBD1 (6 bases). The V end was cut by 2 bases, the J end by 3 bases, with 8 bases between. This CDR3 spans 14 amino acids. Germline V gene data show CDR1 as LNHDA and CDR2 as SQIVND (reference sequence). The DNA for the CDR3 is TGTGCCAGTAGTATAAGGACAGTCTACAATGAGCAGTTCTTC. Translating it yields CASSIRTVYNEQFF.

The chain employs TRBV5-4 and TRBJ1-1, with D tentatively TRBD1 (5 bases). The CDR3 is 13 amino acids. V was shortened by 4 bases and J by 6 bases, with 13 bases between the two germline ends. Looked up from germline, CDR1 is SGHNT and CDR2 is YYREEE (reference sequence). Written as DNA, the CDR3 is TGTGCCAGCAGCCCAGTCAGGGATGCTGAAGCTTTCTTT. Translated: CASSPVRDAEAFF. Complete variable domain (other parts from reference TRBV5-4 and TRBJ1-1): ETGVTQSPTHLIKTRGQQVTLRCSSQSGHNTVSWYQQALGQGPQFIFQYYREEENGRGNFPPRFSGLQFPNYSSELNVNALELDDSALYLCASSPVRDAEAFFGQGTRLTVV.

This sequence joins TRBV9 and TRBJ2-1; a weak D match, TRBD2 (6 bases). Germline assignment: CDR1 SGDLS and CDR2 YYNGEE. Trimming left V 0 bases short and J 4 bases short, with 11 bases between. This CDR3 has 15 residues. The CDR3 nucleotides are TGTGCCAGCAGCGTAGGAAACAGCGGGTACAATGAGCAGTTCTTC. Amino acids: CASSVGNSGYNEQFF.

For this clone: A read error may produce the germline difference seen at one junction end. This chain joins TRBV2 and TRBJ2-1; 11 bases fit TRBD2. CDR1 and CDR2 from the germline V gene are SNHLY and FYNNEI. This CDR3 comprises 15 residues. CDR3 loop: CASSERVAGGPDKIF. CDR3 DNA sequence: TGTGCCAGCAGTGAGAGGGTAGCGGGAGGGCCGGACAAAATCTTC.

The chain is built from TRBV5-1 and TRBJ2-3, with TRBD2 matching over 7 bases. This CDR3 contains 15 residues. Germline V gene sequence: CDR1 SGHRS, CDR2 YFSETQ. J was trimmed by 3 bases and V by 4 bases; bases with no gene match: 8. CDR3: CASSPVEAGTDTQYF. CDR3 DNA sequence: TGCGCCAGCAGCCCTGTGGAAGCGGGGACAGATACGCAGTATTTT.

The genes are TRBV27 and TRBJ1-1, with 8 bases that match TRBD1. V lost 3 bases, J lost 5 bases, and 2 bases stayed unmatched. This CDR3 is 13 amino acids long. Germline values: CDR1 MNHEY, CDR2 SMNVEV (reference sequence). The DNA of the CDR3 is TGTGCCAGCAGTTTCAGGGGGCTTACTGAAGCTTTCTTT. Translated: CASSFRGLTEAFF.

The chain uses TRBV29-1 and TRBJ2-7; possible D gene TRBD2, 6 bases. CDR3 length equals 14 residues. Germline CDR1 is SQVTM and CDR2 is ANQGSEA. V gave up 4 bases and J gave up 4 bases, with 17 bases separating them. In DNA, the CDR3 is TGCAGCGTTGTATCGGGGGTGGGCTCGTACGAGCAGTACTTC. This sequence encodes CSVVSGVGSYEQYF.

The rearrangement joins TRBV14 to TRBJ2-3; possible D gene TRBD1, 5 bases. CDR3 length: 15 amino acids. Trimming took off 1 base at V and 3 bases at J, with 11 bases between the two ends. Germline V lookup: CDR1 SGHDN, CDR2 FVKESK. CDR3 sequence (DNA): TGTGCCAGCAGCCAAGGGGGCAGCTGGACAGATACGCAGTATTTT. Translated: CASSQGGSWTDTQYF.

The sample holds a few counts of this clone. The chain links TRBV4-1 to TRBJ1-2; 9 nucleotides match TRBD1. The CDR3 totals 16 residues. Germline V gene lookup returns CDR1 MGHRA and CDR2 YSYEKL. With 4 bases clipped from V and 0 bases from J, the junction kept 6 bases outside the gene matches. The CDR3 loop reads CASSRGQGTANYGYTF. The CDR3 bases are TGCGCCAGCAGCCGGGGACAGGGTACTGCTAACTATGGCTACACCTTC.

This chain joins TRBV5-6 and TRBJ2-1; TRBD1 is a possible D gene (5 bases). Germline CDR1 is SGHDT and CDR2 is YYEEEE. V was clipped by 1 base and J by 6 bases, with 11 bases between them. This CDR3 is 14 amino acids long. The CDR3 DNA reads as TGTGCCAGCAGCTTGTTCAACACAGGCAATGAGCAGTTCTTC. Its translation: CASSLFNTGNEQFF.

V and J are TRBV9 and TRBJ2-1, with 7 bases matching TRBD2. The germline V gene has CDR1 SGDLS and CDR2 YYNGEE. The CDR3 consists of 16 residues. V lost 4 bases, J lost 4 bases, and 11 bases stayed unmatched. CDR3 nucleotides: TGTGCCAGCAGCCTCCGTAGGGAGGGCCCGTACAATGAGCAGTTCTTC. This codes for CASSLRREGPYNEQFF.

CDR3 sequence: CASSHPAGVENEQFF. The CDR3 region has the DNA TGTGCCAGCAGCCACCCAGCGGGAGTCGAGAATGAGCAGTTCTTC. This chain joins TRBV14 and TRBJ2-1; TRBD2 matches at 8 bases. The CDR3 has 15 amino acids. Germline trimming cut 3 bases from V and 7 bases from J; bases unmatched to any gene: 8. Germline assignment: CDR1 SGHDN and CDR2 FVKESK.

The rearrangement joins TRBV29-1 to TRBJ2-3; 8 nucleotides align to TRBD1. The germline gives CDR1 SQVTM, CDR2 ANQGSEA. V trimming: 6 bases; J trimming: 2 bases; junction bases outside the gene matches: 10. This CDR3 spans 15 amino acids. The CDR3 loop is CSVLRTGSDTDTQYF. CDR3 bases: TGCAGCGTACTTAGGACAGGGTCGGACACAGATACGCAGTATTTT.

CDR3 in DNA: TGTGCCATCAGTGGAACAGGGGGAGCATGGCCCATTAATGAAAAACTGTTTTTT. Its protein is CAISGTGGAWPINEKLFF. This chain joins TRBV10-3 and TRBJ1-4; 8 positions match TRBD1. Germline V gene lookup returns CDR1 ENHRY and CDR2 SYGVKD. The CDR3 is 18 residues long. Unmatched junction bases numbered 14, after V lost 4 bases and J lost 4 bases.

The chain uses TRBV19 and TRBJ1-2; the D gene is possibly TRBD1 (5 bases). The CDR3 contains 15 residues. V lost 3 bases and J 4 bases, leaving 15 bases between the germline ends. The V gene's germline CDR1 is LNHDA and CDR2 SQIVND (reference sequence). The CDR3 protein is CASSINRQPLYGYTF. The CDR3 region has the DNA TGTGCCAGTAGTATTAACCGACAGCCCCTCTATGGCTACACCTTC. Together with reference TRBV19 and TRBJ1-2, the CDR3 gives the full variable domain: DGGITQSPKYLFRKEGQNVTLSCEQNLNHDAMYWYRQDPGQGLRLIYYSQIVNDFQKGDIAEGYSVSREKKESFPLTVTSAQKNPTAFYLCASSINRQPLYGYTFGSGTRLTVV.

The rearrangement joins TRBV9 to TRBJ1-2, with D perhaps TRBD1 (5 bases). This CDR3 region has 15 residues. Per germline, CDR1 SGDLS and CDR2 YYNGEE. The V end was cut by 4 bases, the J end by 4 bases, with 17 bases between. CDR3 sequence: CASSSPGPGSYGYTF. Written as DNA, the CDR3 is TGTGCCAGCAGCTCCCCAGGGCCAGGCTCCTATGGCTACACCTTC.

This clone has only one observation. This chain uses TRBV5-4 with TRBJ2-2; a weak D match, TRBD2 (6 bases). CDR1 is SGHNT, CDR2 YYREEE, per germline (reference sequence). The CDR3 loop spans 17 amino acids. V dropped 4 bases and J dropped 3 bases, with 19 bases sitting between them. The CDR3 region is CASSAGTPWGYTGELFF. Here the CDR3 DNA reads TGTGCCAGCAGCGCGGGGACTCCCTGGGGTTACACCGGGGAGCTGTTTTTT.

The rearrangement joins TRBV7-6 to TRBJ1-1, with no clear D. Trimming stripped 4 bases from V and 1 base from J, with 10 bases between. Germline V gene lookup returns CDR1 SGHVS and CDR2 FNYEAQ. This CDR3 region has 14 residues. The DNA for the CDR3 is TGTGCCAGCAGCTCCTTAAACGGGAACACTGAAGCTTTCTTT. It yields the protein CASSSLNGNTEAFF.

This chain links TRBV7-9 with TRBJ2-7; TRBD2 is a possible D gene (6 bases). V was pared by 2 bases and J by 4 bases, with 15 bases between. Germline V gene lookup returns CDR1 SEHNR and CDR2 FQNEAQ (reference sequence). The CDR3 totals 15 residues. In DNA, the CDR3 is TGTGCCAGCAGCTTATTCGGTAGCGGTCCATACGAGCAGTACTTC. It codes for CASSLFGSGPYEQYF. The full variable domain, its missing parts supplied by reference TRBV7-9 and TRBJ2-7, is DTGVSQNPRHKITKRGQNVTFRCDPISEHNRLYWYRQTLGQGPEFLTYFQNEAQLEKSRLLSDRFSAERPKGSFSTLEIQRTEQGDSAMYLCASSLFGSGPYEQYFGPGTRLTVT.

This chain uses TRBV5-1 with TRBJ2-3; 11 bases align to TRBD2. The trim removed 2 bases at V and 2 bases at J, leaving 4 bases unmatched. The CDR3 runs 16 residues. CDR1 and CDR2 (germline): SGHRS, YFSETQ. CDR3 region: CASSFQTSGATDTQYF. CDR3 nucleotide sequence: TGCGCCAGCAGCTTTCAGACTAGCGGGGCCACAGATACGCAGTATTTT. The whole variable domain, remainder taken from reference TRBV5-1 and TRBJ2-3, is KAGVTQTPRYLIKTRGQQVTLSCSPISGHRSVSWYQQTPGQGLQFLFEYFSETQRNKGNFPGRFSGRQFSNSRSEMNVSTLELGDSALYLCASSFQTSGATDTQYFGPGTRLTVL.

J is TRBJ2-5 and V is TRBV6-1; 7 positions agree with TRBD2. Germline CDR1 reads MNHNS; CDR2 reads SASEGT. Trimming removed 7 bases from V and 1 base from J; junction bases left unmatched: 6. This CDR3 is built from 14 residues. For the CDR3, the DNA is TGTGCCAGCATCCTGGGGGGGGGCCAAGAGACCCAGTACTTC. Amino acids: CASILGGGQETQYF.